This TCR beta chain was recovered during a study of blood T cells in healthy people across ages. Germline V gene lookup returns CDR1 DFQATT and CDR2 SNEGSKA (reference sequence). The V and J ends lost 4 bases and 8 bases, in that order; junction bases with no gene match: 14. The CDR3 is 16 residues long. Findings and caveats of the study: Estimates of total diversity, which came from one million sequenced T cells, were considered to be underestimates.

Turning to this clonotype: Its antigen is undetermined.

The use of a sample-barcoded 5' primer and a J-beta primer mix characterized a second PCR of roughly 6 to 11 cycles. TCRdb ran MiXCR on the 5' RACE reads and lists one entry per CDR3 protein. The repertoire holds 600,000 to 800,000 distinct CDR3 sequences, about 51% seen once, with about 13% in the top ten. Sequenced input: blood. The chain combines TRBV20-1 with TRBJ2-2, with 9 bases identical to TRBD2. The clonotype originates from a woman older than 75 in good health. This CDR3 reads CSAIPLAGKGGGELFF. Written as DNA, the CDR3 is TGCAGTGCTATCCCCCTAGCGGGAAAGGGGGGTGGGGAGCTGTTTTTT.